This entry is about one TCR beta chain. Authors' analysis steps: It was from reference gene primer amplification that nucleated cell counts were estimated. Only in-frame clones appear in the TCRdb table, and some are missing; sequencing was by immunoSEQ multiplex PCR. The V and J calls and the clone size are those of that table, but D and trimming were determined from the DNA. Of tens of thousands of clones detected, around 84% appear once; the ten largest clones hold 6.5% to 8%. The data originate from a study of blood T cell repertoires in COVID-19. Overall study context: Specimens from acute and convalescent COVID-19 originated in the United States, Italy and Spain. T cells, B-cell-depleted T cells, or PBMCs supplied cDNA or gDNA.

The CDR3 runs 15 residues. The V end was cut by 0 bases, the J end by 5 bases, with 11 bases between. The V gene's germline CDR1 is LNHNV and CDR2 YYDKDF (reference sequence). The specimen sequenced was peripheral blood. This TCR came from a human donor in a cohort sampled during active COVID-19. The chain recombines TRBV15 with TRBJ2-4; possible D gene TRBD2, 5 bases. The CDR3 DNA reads TGTGCCACCAGCAGAGATCGTAGCGCGGAAAACATTCAGTACTTC. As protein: CATSRDRSAENIQYF.